The 30 T cell receptor beta chains given below trace back to one sample, sequenced in a study of blood T cells in healthy people across ages. Sample-barcoded 5' priming and a J-beta primer mix drove a second PCR of roughly 6 to 12 cycles. TCRdb processed the 5' RACE reads anew with MiXCR; each CDR3 protein has one entry. Here the sample spans roughly 1,500,000 distinct CDR3 sequences, around 42% being singletons. The sequencing sample was made of blood. Receptors were obtained from a woman between 18 and 29 years old in good health.

The chain carries TRBV20-1 and TRBJ1-5, with 11 nucleotides matching TRBD1. The length of the CDR3 is 16 residues. V was pared by 3 bases and J by 3 bases, with 7 bases of the junction left unmatched. Germline V gene lookup returns CDR1 DFQATT and CDR2 SNEGSKA (reference sequence). CDR3 residues: CSASAGTGGFNQPQHF. The CDR3 DNA follows: TGCAGTGCTAGCGCAGGGACAGGGGGATTCAATCAGCCCCAGCATTTT.

This clonotype showed up just a few times. V usage is TRBV7-9 and J usage is TRBJ2-3; D gene uncertain. CDR3 length: 11 amino acids. From germline, CDR1 is SEHNR and CDR2 FQNEAQ (reference sequence). V gave up 10 bases and J gave up 3 bases, with 8 bases separating them. CDR3 residues: CATGLTDTQYF. The CDR3 nucleotides read TGTGCCACCGGGTTAACAGATACGCAGTATTTT.

V usage is TRBV21-1 and J usage is TRBJ2-7. TRBV21-1 is a documented pseudogene. The CDR3 has 15 amino acids. CDR3 sequence (DNA): TGTGCCAGCAGCAAATTCGACGGAGACCCCTACGAGCAGTACTTC. Protein sequence: CASSKFDGDPYEQYF.

The chain combines TRBV11-2 with TRBJ1-1, with 8 bases lining up with TRBD1. This CDR3 has 15 amino acids. The V gene end was trimmed by 4 bases and the J gene end by 4 bases; junction bases not matched to a gene: 8. CDR1 and CDR2 (germline): SGHAT, FQNNGV. The DNA of the CDR3 is TGTGCCAGCAGCTCCCTTGGGACAGGAGGCACTGAAGCTTTCTTT. As protein: CASSSLGTGGTEAFF. Full variable domain (outside the CDR3, taken from reference TRBV11-2 and TRBJ1-1): EAGVAQSPRYKIIEKRQSVAFWCNPISGHATLYWYQQILGQGPKLLIQFQNNGVVDDSQLPKDRFSAERLKGVDSTLKIQPAKLEDSAVYLCASSSLGTGGTEAFFGQGTRLTVV.

The rearrangement uses TRBV7-2 and TRBJ2-3; 10 bases map to TRBD2. Germline V gives CDR1 SGHTA, CDR2 FQGNSA. Trimming at V came to 2 bases and at J to 3 bases, leaving 2 bases not matched to a gene. This CDR3 is built from 15 residues. The CDR3, as DNA: TGTGCCAGCAGCTTAAGCGGGAGGGAAACAGATACGCAGTATTTT. As protein: CASSLSGRETDTQYF. Using reference TRBV7-2 and TRBJ2-3 for the parts outside the CDR3, the full variable domain is GAGVSQSPSNKVTEKGKDVELRCDPISGHTALYWYRQSLGQGLEFLIYFQGNSAPDKSGLPSDRFSAERTGGSVSTLTIQRTQQEDSAVYLCASSLSGRETDTQYFGPGTRLTVL.

This clonotype was seen only a few times. The rearrangement links TRBV4-2 to TRBJ2-3; 9 bases agree with TRBD2. This CDR3 comprises 16 residues. CDR1 is LGHNA, CDR2 YNFKEQ, per germline. V lost 0 bases, J lost 4 bases, and 5 bases stayed unmatched. CDR3 region: CASSQDRRGGADTQYF. As DNA, the CDR3 is TGTGCCAGCAGCCAAGATAGGCGGGGGGGCGCAGATACGCAGTATTTT.

The DNA of the CDR3 is TGTGCCAGCAGCCAAGTTTCAGGGGTCTCGGCGTTCTTC. It yields the protein CASSQVSGVSAFF. This chain joins TRBV3-1 and TRBJ2-1; D is perhaps TRBD1 (6 bases). Trimming removed 1 base from V and 15 bases from J, with 16 bases in between. Germline lookup yields CDR1 LGHDT and CDR2 YNNKEL (reference sequence). This CDR3 is built from 13 residues.

The V gene is TRBV4-1, the J gene TRBJ2-1, with 7 bases lining up with TRBD2. Germline assignment: CDR1 MGHRA and CDR2 YSYEKL. Germline trimming cut 3 bases from V and 9 bases from J; bases unmatched to any gene: 2. CDR3 length: 12 residues. The CDR3 nucleotides are TGCGCCAGCAGCCACGCGGGGGTTGAGCAGTTCTTC. It codes for CASSHAGVEQFF.

The table lists this clonotype with a few counts. A clone one base away is much larger, so this may be a read error. The rearrangement links TRBV9 to TRBJ2-6; unclear D gene. The V end lost 0 bases, the J end lost 2 bases, and 12 bases lay between the germline ends. Germline values: CDR1 SGDLS, CDR2 YYNGEE. The CDR3 has 17 amino acids. CDR3 loop: CASSVGAVHPGANVLTF. In DNA form, the CDR3 reads TGTGCCAGCAGCGTAGGTGCAGTCCACCCTGGGGCCAACGTCCTGACTTTC. The entire variable domain, with the rest obtained from reference TRBV9 and TRBJ2-6, is as follows: DSGVTQTPKHLITATGQRVTLRCSPRSGDLSVYWYQQSLDQGLQFLIQYYNGEERAKGNILERFSAQQFPDLHSELNLSSLELGDSALYFCASSVGAVHPGANVLTFGAGSRLTVL.

This chain joins TRBV21-1 and TRBJ2-3; the table's D call, TRBD2, has no DNA check behind it. TRBV21-1 is a pseudogene. The CDR3 totals 13 residues. This CDR3 is CASSKANWTRQYF. The CDR3, as DNA: TGTGCCAGCAGCAAAGCGAACTGGACTCGGCAGTATTTT.

A few counts support this clonotype. The chain carries TRBV6-2 or TRBV6-3 and TRBJ1-2; tentatively, D is TRBD1 (6 bases). Trimming left V 0 bases short and J 8 bases short, with 16 bases between. Per germline, CDR1 MNHEY and CDR2 SVGEGT. The CDR3 is 15 residues long. CDR3 amino acids: CASSYSEDSASGYTF. As DNA, the CDR3 is TGTGCCAGCAGTTACTCTGAGGACAGCGCTTCGGGCTACACCTTC.

This clonotype was detected only a few times. The V gene is TRBV10-3, the J gene TRBJ1-2; D remains unclear. CDR3 length: 13 residues. The germline V and J ends were trimmed by 8 bases and 3 bases, with 13 bases remaining between them. The germline V gene has CDR1 ENHRY and CDR2 SYGVKD. For the CDR3, the DNA is TGTGCCATCTGTGCGCCGGTAGACTATGGCTACACCTTC. It yields the protein CAICAPVDYGYTF.

The rearrangement uses TRBV15 and TRBJ1-2; 8 positions agree with TRBD1. Germline CDR1 is LNHNV and CDR2 is YYDKDF (reference sequence). The ends lost 4 bases at V and 7 bases at J; junction bases unmatched: 11. This CDR3 contains 15 residues. CDR3 sequence reads: CATSIGTQGDSGYTF. In nucleotides, the CDR3 is TGTGCCACCAGCATAGGTACACAGGGGGATTCTGGCTACACCTTC.

The chain joins TRBV20-1 to TRBJ2-1; 14 bases align to TRBD2. The germline V gene encodes CDR1 DFQATT and CDR2 SNEGSKA (reference sequence). This CDR3 contains 16 residues. Unmatched junction bases numbered 6, after V lost 6 bases and J lost 2 bases. CDR3: CSAPGTSGRAYNEQFF. The CDR3 nucleotides are TGCAGTGCGCCCGGGACTAGCGGGAGAGCCTACAATGAGCAGTTCTTC.

The V gene is TRBV18, the J gene TRBJ2-7; D unclear. V lost 3 bases, J lost 2 bases, and 20 bases lay in between. Germline V gene data show CDR1 as KGHSH and CDR2 as LQKENI. The CDR3 extends over 17 amino acids. In nucleotides, the CDR3 is TGTGCCAGCTCACCTACCGTAGCCGGGCCAGGAGCCTACGAGCAGTACTTC. Protein product: CASSPTVAGPGAYEQYF.

This clonotype was counted only a few times. The chain employs TRBV15 and TRBJ2-7, with TRBD2 matching 7 bases. Trimming took 0 bases from V and 1 from J; bases not matched to a gene: 6. The germline gives CDR1 LNHNV, CDR2 YYDKDF (reference sequence). This CDR3 contains 16 residues. CDR3 amino acids: CATSRDRGSSSYEQYF. Written as DNA, the CDR3 is TGTGCCACCAGCAGAGATCGCGGGAGCTCTTCCTACGAGCAGTACTTC.

This clonotype was counted a few times. The chain uses TRBV9 and TRBJ2-3; 8 bases match TRBD1. V shed 2 bases, J shed 2 bases, and the junction held 7 bases outside the gene matches. Germline lookup yields CDR1 SGDLS and CDR2 YYNGEE. The CDR3 length is 16 residues. CDR3 in amino acids: CASSVLQGAYTDTQYF. The DNA for the CDR3 is TGTGCCAGCAGCGTGCTCCAGGGGGCTTACACAGATACGCAGTATTTT. Full variable domain (outside the CDR3, taken from reference TRBV9 and TRBJ2-3): DSGVTQTPKHLITATGQRVTLRCSPRSGDLSVYWYQQSLDQGLQFLIQYYNGEERAKGNILERFSAQQFPDLHSELNLSSLELGDSALYFCASSVLQGAYTDTQYFGPGTRLTVL.

This clonotype has a handful of counts. The V and J genes are TRBV6-5 and TRBJ2-3, with D uncertain. The germline V and J ends were trimmed by 5 bases and 4 bases, with 10 bases remaining between them. Germline V gene data show CDR1 as MNHEY and CDR2 as SVGAGI. The CDR3 length is 13 residues. In DNA form, the CDR3 reads TGTGCCAGCAGTCCACCGCCAGCAGATACGCAGTATTTT. Translation gives CASSPPPADTQYF.

As to this clonotype: A junction boundary mismatches the germline segment, possibly from a read error. The rearrangement joins TRBV4-1 to TRBJ2-4, with D possibly TRBD2 on 5 matching bases. Per the germline V gene, CDR1 is MGHRA and CDR2 is YSYEKL. The CDR3 has 15 residues. The CDR3 nucleotides are TGCGCCTGCAGCCAAGGCGGGTATGCCAAAAACATTCAGTACTTC. Protein product: CACSQGGYAKNIQYF.

This clonotype was seen only a few times. The rearrangement joins TRBV20-1 to TRBJ1-6; 7 positions agree with TRBD1. This CDR3 spans 15 amino acids. V dropped 5 bases and J dropped 3; count of bases not matched to a gene: 7. Germline lookup yields CDR1 DFQATT and CDR2 SNEGSKA (reference sequence). CDR3 nucleotide sequence: TGCAGTGCTCCCGCCAGGGGGGACTATAATTCACCCCTCCACTTT. Its translation is CSAPARGDYNSPLHF.

This clonotype was seen a handful of times. The V and J genes are TRBV30 and TRBJ1-6; TRBD1 is a possible D gene (5 bases). Germline-derived CDR1 and CDR2 are GTSNPN and SVGIG (reference sequence). The CDR3 is 15 residues long. The V end was cut by 2 bases, the J end by 8 bases, with 16 bases between. The CDR3 spells CAWSPRDRRDSPLHF. Here the CDR3 DNA reads TGTGCCTGGAGTCCGAGGGACCGAAGGGATTCACCCCTCCACTTT.

There are a few counts of this clonotype. The chain has TRBV20-1 and TRBJ2-5; D is unclear. Matching the DNA end better, TRBJ2-7 makes the J call doubtful. Germline V lookup: CDR1 DFQATT, CDR2 SNEGSKA (reference sequence). The CDR3 covers 11 residues. The CDR3 loop is CSAVVVGEQYF. In nucleotides, the CDR3 is TGCAGTGCTGTGGTTGTGGGCGAGCAGTACTTC.

This clonotype was seen a few times. J is TRBJ1-4 and V is TRBV13, with D tentatively TRBD1 (6 bases). Between the trimmed V and J ends, which lost 5 bases and 8 bases, there was a span of 27 bases. CDR1 PRHDT and CDR2 FYEKMQ come from the germline V gene (reference sequence). This CDR3 region has 18 residues. CDR3 region: CASSPMRDTLTGGEKLFF. The CDR3 DNA reads TGTGCCAGCAGCCCGATGAGGGACACACTAACTGGGGGAGAAAAACTGTTTTTT.

V gene TRBV10-3 combines with J gene TRBJ2-3; the D gene is possibly TRBD2 (7 bases). The germline CDR1 and CDR2 sequences are ENHRY and SYGVKD. The ends were cut back, 11 bases at V and 3 bases at J, with 24 bases in the middle. The CDR3 covers 16 residues. CDR3 in amino acids: CAGGGGDGARTDTQYF. The CDR3, as DNA: TGTGCCGGTGGAGGGGGGGATGGGGCGAGAACAGATACGCAGTATTTT.

The J gene is TRBJ1-1, the V gene TRBV5-1; the D gene is possibly TRBD1 (5 bases). Germline values: CDR1 SGHRS, CDR2 YFSETQ. CDR3 length equals 18 residues. The V and J ends lost 0 bases and 3 bases respectively, with 21 bases between them. CDR3 residues: CASSLETLGPTAYTEAFF. The CDR3, as DNA: TGCGCCAGCAGCTTGGAAACATTGGGGCCAACCGCCTACACTGAAGCTTTCTTT. The full variable domain, completed using reference TRBV5-1 and TRBJ1-1, is KAGVTQTPRYLIKTRGQQVTLSCSPISGHRSVSWYQQTPGQGLQFLFEYFSETQRNKGNFPGRFSGRQFSNSRSEMNVSTLELGDSALYLCASSLETLGPTAYTEAFFGQGTRLTVV.

This clonotype was recorded only once. The chain couples TRBV9 to TRBJ1-1; 9 bases align to TRBD1. Germline-derived CDR1 and CDR2 are SGDLS and YYNGEE. The CDR3 has 16 amino acids. V shed 3 bases, J shed 1 base, and the junction held 7 bases outside the gene matches. The CDR3 DNA is TGTGCCAGCAGCGGACATACAGGGGGCCGGAACACTGAAGCTTTCTTT. Its translation is CASSGHTGGRNTEAFF.

This chain links TRBV5-5 with TRBJ2-3; 9 bases map to TRBD1. The CDR3 covers 15 residues. Germline lookup yields CDR1 SGHKS and CDR2 YYEKEE (reference sequence). V dropped 1 base and J dropped 4; count of bases not matched to a gene: 4. The CDR3 loop reads CASSLLGQGPDTQYF. In DNA, the CDR3 is TGTGCCAGCAGCTTGTTGGGACAGGGACCAGATACGCAGTATTTT.

The V and J genes are TRBV5-1 and TRBJ2-1, with D perhaps given as TRBD1 or TRBD2 (6 bases each). Looked up from germline, CDR1 is SGHRS and CDR2 is YFSETQ. V was trimmed by 5 bases and J by 4 bases, leaving 13 bases between them. There are 14 residues in the CDR3. The CDR3 loop reads CASRTEGGYNEQFF. In DNA form, the CDR3 reads TGCGCCAGCAGGACGGAGGGGGGTTACAATGAGCAGTTCTTC.

The J gene is TRBJ2-7, the V gene TRBV11-1, with 7 bases aligning to TRBD1. CDR1 SGHAT and CDR2 FQDESV come from the germline V gene (reference sequence). V shed 4 bases, J shed 4 bases, and the junction held 1 base outside the gene matches. The CDR3 runs 12 residues. The CDR3 region has the DNA TGTGCCAGCAGCTGGGGACAGTACGAGCAGTACTTC. It encodes CASSWGQYEQYF.

This clonotype has just a few counts. This chain joins TRBV20-1 and TRBJ2-5; 8 nucleotides align to TRBD2. The CDR3 runs to 14 residues. Germline V gene sequence: CDR1 DFQATT, CDR2 SNEGSKA (reference sequence). V was pared by 4 bases and J by 5 bases, with 9 bases of the junction left unmatched. The DNA for the CDR3 is TGCAGTGCTACCGGGACTAGTTTAGACGAGACCCAGTACTTC. Translating it yields CSATGTSLDETQYF.